This TCR beta chain was profiled in a study of T cell repertoires in cytomegalovirus infection. The wider study: Based on public TCR beta signatures, there were indications of CMV infection and of a matching HLA type.

CDR1 is SGHTA, CDR2 FQGTGA, per germline. This CDR3 is 13 amino acids long. V was shortened by 5 bases and J by 4 bases, with 11 bases between the two germline ends. One entry per CDR3 protein results from TCRdb running MiXCR on the reads. The table lists around 450,000 distinct CDR3 sequences, around 10% of them singletons. This clonotype was recorded many times. The TCR comes from a human donor in good health (CMV status not recorded). Some clones in this sample may be carry-over from other donors' samples. The specimen sequenced was PBMCs. The chain couples TRBV7-3 to TRBJ1-2; D possibly corresponds to TRBD1 (6 bases). The CDR3 loop reads CASSLDSSYGYTF. The CDR3 DNA reads as TGTGCCAGCAGCCTGGACAGCAGCTATGGCTACACCTTC.